A selection of T cell receptor beta chains follows, all from one sample in a study of CXCR3-negative and CXCR3-positive naive CD8 T cells. With the 5' RACE reads reprocessed, TCRdb shows one record per CDR3 protein and no DNA. The ten most abundant clones cover approximately 0.27% of a sample with under 150,000 distinct CDR3 sequences. Sequencing was done on a sample of naive CXCR3+ CD8+ T cells from blood. The source of these receptors is a human donor in good health. Some clones in this sample may be carry-over from other donors' samples. Both conserved end residues are part of each CDR3.

j_call v_call cdr3_aa
TRBJ2-2 TRBV5-1 CASGLTGTGPVTGELFF
TRBJ2-1 TRBV6-6 CASSYSRAFDEQFF
TRBJ1-2 TRBV7-9 CASSSVMGYGYTF
TRBJ2-3 TRBV7-9 CASSAARGTTSTDTQYF
TRBJ1-6 TRBV5-1 CASSLIGQGAYNSPLHF
TRBJ2-1 TRBV21-1 CASSSKYFRQFF
TRBJ2-3 TRBV7-2 CASSLVKYSTDTQYF
TRBJ1-1 TRBV5-1 CASSPTGGPSLNTEAFF
TRBJ1-1 TRBV7-2 CASSLELRGNTEAFF
TRBJ2-3 TRBV24-1 CATSDLRTSGGSPTDTQYF
TRBJ2-7 TRBV29-1 CSVVSGNLYEQYF
TRBJ2-1 TRBV12-3/TRBV12-4 CASSLGRALNEQFF
TRBJ2-2 TRBV20-1 CSATDYTGELFF
TRBJ2-7 TRBV30 CAWQPGRAYEQYF
TRBJ1-2 TRBV28 CASREGNYGYTF
TRBJ1-1 TRBV3-1 CASSNMNTEAFF
TRBJ2-5 TRBV5-1 CASSSETGLGETQYF
TRBJ1-6 TRBV6-5 CASRNLDPSSYNSPLHF
TRBJ1-1 TRBV27 CASSSSLNTEAFF
TRBJ2-1 TRBV15 CATSDQTGASECLFF
TRBJ2-7 TRBV5-1 CASSPPLGVQAYEQYF
TRBJ2-4 TRBV7-2 CASSLGLGQNIQYF
TRBJ2-7 TRBV28 CASSLSRGGYEQYF
TRBJ2-5 TRBV7-7 CASSFGSGDNVETQYF
TRBJ2-4 TRBV7-2 CASSLIDVRGDIQYF
TRBJ2-2 TRBV7-7 CASSKTDLGWPGELFF
TRBJ2-1 TRBV29-1 CSVELAGGWYNEQFF
TRBJ2-5 TRBV27 CASSLLADQETQYF
TRBJ2-3 TRBV27 CASSPSWGDTQYF
TRBJ2-2 TRBV4-1 CASSQEDIPNTGELFF
TRBJ2-1 TRBV19 CASRGMEVEQFF
TRBJ1-1 TRBV7-2 CASSLPDDRVYEAFF
TRBJ1-1 TRBV5-1 CASSLVQEGNTEAFF
TRBJ1-3 TRBV20-1 CSAAGTEVSGNTIYF
TRBJ2-5 TRBV5-4 CAGSGARETQYF
TRBJ2-7 TRBV20-1 CSARLPSSYEQYF
TRBJ1-1 TRBV7-2 CASSVGTGSTEAFF
TRBJ2-5 TRBV28 CASSSFPGGLGETQYF
TRBJ2-1 TRBV6-2/TRBV6-3 CATSRGNEQFF
TRBJ2-7 TRBV20-1 CSARAEDNYEQYF
TRBJ2-1 TRBV11-2 CASSPGLAGEMYNEQFF
TRBJ2-2 TRBV12-3/TRBV12-4 CASSLLLGGLNTGELFF
TRBJ2-7 TRBV14 CASSQVGLTYEQYF
TRBJ2-7 TRBV9 CASSVRQDPDVDYEQYF
TRBJ2-3 TRBV20-1 CSASGGSADTQYF
TRBJ2-7 TRBV29-1 CSAPGPEGEQYF
TRBJ1-4 TRBV7-9 CASSLEVPANEKLFF
TRBJ2-2 TRBV20-1 CSLLWGTGELFF
TRBJ2-7 TRBV7-8 CASSLEGTAPSYEQYF
TRBJ2-7 TRBV4-1 CASSQATGTKREQYF
TRBJ2-4 TRBV13 CASSLSTSGKNIQYF
TRBJ2-7 TRBV27 CASSPKTNYEQYF
TRBJ2-1 TRBV28 CASSTGLQRYNEQFF
TRBJ1-1 TRBV5-1 CASSSGGGIGEAFF
TRBJ2-3 TRBV7-2 CASSEILAEINTQYF